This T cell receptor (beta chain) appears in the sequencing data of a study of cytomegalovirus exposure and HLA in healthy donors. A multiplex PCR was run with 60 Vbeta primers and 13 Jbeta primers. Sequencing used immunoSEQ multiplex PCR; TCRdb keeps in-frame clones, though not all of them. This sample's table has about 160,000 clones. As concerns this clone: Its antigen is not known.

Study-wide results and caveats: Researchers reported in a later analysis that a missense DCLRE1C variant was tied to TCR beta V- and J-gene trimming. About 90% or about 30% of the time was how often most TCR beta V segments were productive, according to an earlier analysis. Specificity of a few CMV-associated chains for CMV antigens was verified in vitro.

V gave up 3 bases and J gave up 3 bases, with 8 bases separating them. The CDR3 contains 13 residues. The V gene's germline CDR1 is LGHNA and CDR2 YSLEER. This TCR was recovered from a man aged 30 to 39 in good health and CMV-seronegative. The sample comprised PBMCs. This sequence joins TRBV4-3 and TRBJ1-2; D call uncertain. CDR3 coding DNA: TGCGCCAGCAGCCATTACACAGACTATGGCTACACCTTC. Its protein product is CASSHYTDYGYTF.